One and the same sample provided the 29 T cell receptor beta chains below, sequenced in a study of beta chain features in type 1 diabetes. No antigen has been identified for these receptors. Study observations and caveats: There was a moderate but significant shortening of TCRB CDR3s in all four CD4+ subsets of Type 1 diabetes patients.

Since all of the isolated RNA was reverse transcribed, expressed TCRB transcripts were what got sequenced. The repertoire was sequenced with immunoSEQ multiplex PCR; TCRdb's copy has only in-frame clones and lacks some. The data show under 300,000 clones, with approximately 13% seen just once and around 0.019% held by the top ten. Input material: naive CD4+ T cells from blood. These receptors came from a man aged 25 to 40 with type 1 diabetes.

The V and J genes are TRBV7-9 and TRBJ2-2; tentative D call: TRBD1 (5 bases). Trimming left V 1 base short and J 4 bases short, with 10 bases between. In germline, CDR1 is SEHNR, CDR2 FQNEAQ (reference sequence). CDR3 size: 15 residues. The CDR3 spells CASSLDTGITGELFF. Here the CDR3 DNA reads TGTGCCAGCAGCTTAGACACAGGCATCACCGGGGAGCTGTTTTTT.

There are a few counts of this clone. The rearrangement uses TRBV18 and TRBJ2-5; perhaps TRBD1 as D (6 bases). The CDR3 sequence is 13 residues long. V gave up 0 bases and J gave up 4 bases, with 6 bases separating them. Germline lookup yields CDR1 KGHSH and CDR2 LQKENI. This CDR3 is CASSPPTGETQYF. In nucleotides, the CDR3 is TGTGCCAGCTCACCACCGACAGGAGAGACCCAGTACTTC.

This sequence joins TRBV7-9 and TRBJ1-2; a possible D gene is TRBD1 (5 bases). There are 12 residues in the CDR3. V was clipped by 4 bases and J by 5 bases, with 8 bases between them. From germline, CDR1 is SEHNR and CDR2 FQNEAQ (reference sequence). The CDR3 region is CASSSRGYGYTF. The CDR3 DNA sequence: TGTGCCAGCAGCTCTCGGGGGTATGGCTACACCTTC.

J is TRBJ2-7 and V is TRBV6-5; TRBD2 matches at 7 bases. Germline V gene lookup returns CDR1 MNHEY and CDR2 SVGAGI. The CDR3 spans 14 residues. V lost 4 bases to trimming and J lost 4 bases; unmatched junction nucleotides: 7. The CDR3 reads CASSSGPGGYEQYF. CDR3 coding DNA: TGTGCCAGCAGTTCTGGGCCGGGGGGATACGAGCAGTACTTC.

This clone was picked up a small number of times. This sequence joins TRBV5-6 and TRBJ1-6; D gene ambiguous. This CDR3 region has 15 residues. From germline, CDR1 is SGHDT and CDR2 YYEEEE. Trimming cost V 0 bases and J 8 bases, with 12 bases left between them. The CDR3 protein is CASSLGTGWDSPLHF. As DNA, the CDR3 is TGTGCCAGCAGCTTGGGGACTGGTTGGGATTCACCCCTCCACTTT.

This clone appeared a few times. CDR3 in DNA: TGTGCCAGTACTCAAAACGGAGGAGATGGCTACACCTTC. Amino acids: CASTQNGGDGYTF. The chain links TRBV19 to TRBJ1-2; D not certain. The germline V and J ends were trimmed by 7 bases and 6 bases, with 15 bases remaining between them. Per the germline V gene, CDR1 is LNHDA and CDR2 is SQIVND (reference sequence). The CDR3 extends over 13 amino acids.

This clone was observed a handful of times. The chain links TRBV21-1 to TRBJ2-7; no check of the table's D call, TRBD2, against the DNA was made. TRBV21-1 represents a pseudogene. CDR3 length: 16 amino acids. The CDR3 DNA sequence: TGTGCCAGCAGCCGCGCGGGGGGCAAAGGCTCCTACGAGCAGTACTTC. Translating gives CASSRAGGKGSYEQYF.

The chain employs TRBV30 and TRBJ1-5; D not certain. From germline, CDR1 is GTSNPN and CDR2 SVGIG (reference sequence). The length of the CDR3 is 13 residues. V lost 3 bases, J lost 6 bases, and 12 bases lay in between. The CDR3 spells CAWSSAPAQPQHF. In DNA, the CDR3 is TGTGCCTGGAGCAGCGCCCCAGCTCAGCCCCAGCATTTT.

This clone was seen only a few times. This chain joins TRBV18 and TRBJ1-1; D possibly corresponds to TRBD1 (5 bases). The CDR3 has 15 amino acids. V was clipped by 1 base and J by 5 bases, with 14 bases between them. Germline V gives CDR1 KGHSH, CDR2 LQKENI. CDR3 sequence (DNA): TGTGCCAGCTCACCACTCGGAGGGACGGGTACTGAAGCTTTCTTT. Its translation: CASSPLGGTGTEAFF.

The J gene is TRBJ1-1, the V gene TRBV9; 8 positions match TRBD1. Germline V gene lookup returns CDR1 SGDLS and CDR2 YYNGEE. The CDR3 totals 14 residues. V lost 3 bases and J lost 0; bases outside the gene matches: 1. In DNA, the CDR3 is TGTGCCAGCAGCGCCAGGGGGCTGAACACTGAAGCTTTCTTT. Protein: CASSARGLNTEAFF. The entire variable domain, with the rest obtained from reference TRBV9 and TRBJ1-1, is as follows: DSGVTQTPKHLITATGQRVTLRCSPRSGDLSVYWYQQSLDQGLQFLIQYYNGEERAKGNILERFSAQQFPDLHSELNLSSLELGDSALYFCASSARGLNTEAFFGQGTRLTVV.

Only a few counts were recorded for this clone. The DNA of the CDR3 is TGCAGCGTTTCAGCGGAGGGAAAGTGGAATGAGCAGTTCTTC. Its translation: CSVSAEGKWNEQFF. The chain combines TRBV29-1 with TRBJ2-1, with D perhaps TRBD2 (6 bases). CDR3 size: 14 residues. Germline V CDR1 and CDR2: SQVTM, ANQGSEA. Trimming took off 5 bases at V and 7 bases at J, with 18 bases between the two ends.

The chain joins TRBV5-6 to TRBJ2-1; 15 nucleotides align to TRBD2. The CDR3 is 18 amino acids. Germline values: CDR1 SGHDT, CDR2 YYEEEE. After removal of 4 bases from V and 8 bases from J, the junction contained 13 bases not matched to a gene. CDR3 in amino acids: CASSVPGLAGGPSDEQFF. CDR3 nucleotide sequence: TGTGCCAGCAGCGTACCGGGACTAGCGGGGGGCCCCTCGGATGAGCAGTTCTTC. Variable domain in full (rest from reference TRBV5-6 and TRBJ2-1): DAGVTQSPTHLIKTRGQQVTLRCSPKSGHDTVSWYQQALGQGPQFIFQYYEEEERQRGNFPDRFSGHQFPNYSSELNVNALLLGDSALYLCASSVPGLAGGPSDEQFFGPGTRLTVL.

The chain links TRBV29-1 to TRBJ1-1; D unresolved. Germline loops: CDR1 SQVTM, CDR2 ANQGSEA. Trimming cost V 3 bases and J 0 bases, with 8 bases left between them. There are 13 residues in the CDR3. The CDR3 loop reads CSVDWSMNTEAFF. In DNA form, the CDR3 reads TGCAGCGTTGATTGGAGTATGAACACTGAAGCTTTCTTT. Together with reference TRBV29-1 and TRBJ1-1, the CDR3 gives the full variable domain: SAVISQKPSRDICQRGTSLTIQCQVDSQVTMMFWYRQQPGQSLTLIATANQGSEATYESGFVIDKFPISRPNLTFSTLTVSNMSPEDSSIYLCSVDWSMNTEAFFGQGTRLTVV.

This sequence joins TRBV29-1 and TRBJ2-5; weak D call: TRBD2 (6 bases). Germline V gives CDR1 SQVTM, CDR2 ANQGSEA. The V end lost 2 bases, the J end lost 6 bases, and 13 bases lay between the germline ends. CDR3 length equals 13 residues. CDR3 in amino acids: CSVERGGGKTQYF. The CDR3 DNA reads as TGCAGCGTTGAAAGGGGCGGCGGGAAGACCCAGTACTTC. Full variable domain (missing parts from reference TRBV29-1 and TRBJ2-5): SAVISQKPSRDICQRGTSLTIQCQVDSQVTMMFWYRQQPGQSLTLIATANQGSEATYESGFVIDKFPISRPNLTFSTLTVSNMSPEDSSIYLCSVERGGGKTQYFGPGTRLLVL.

This chain links TRBV9 with TRBJ1-1; unclear D gene. Germline V gene lookup returns CDR1 SGDLS and CDR2 YYNGEE. The CDR3 covers 15 residues. The ends were cut back, 3 bases at V and 4 bases at J, with 16 bases in the middle. CDR3 amino acids: CASSAMTSAGTEAFF. The CDR3 DNA reads as TGTGCCAGCAGCGCGATGACTTCTGCGGGCACTGAAGCTTTCTTT.

This clone was seen a handful of times. The chain links TRBV6-6 to TRBJ2-3, with 8 positions matching TRBD2. V gave up 5 bases and J gave up 9 bases; unmatched junction bases: 4. This CDR3 is built from 12 residues. Germline lookup yields CDR1 MNHNY and CDR2 SVGAGI (reference sequence). CDR3 sequence reads: CASSALAGTQYF. The CDR3 DNA reads TGTGCCAGCAGTGCTTTAGCGGGAACGCAGTATTTT.

This chain connects TRBV7-9 to TRBJ2-3; D is undetermined. Trimming left V 7 bases short and J 0 bases short, with 14 bases between. The CDR3 totals 15 residues. Germline V CDR1 and CDR2: SEHNR, FQNEAQ (reference sequence). The CDR3 region is CASTPGGSSTDTQYF. The CDR3 DNA sequence: TGTGCCAGCACCCCAGGTGGATCTAGCACAGATACGCAGTATTTT.

This clone was picked up a small number of times. The CDR3 protein is CASSSPGLADNEQFF. CDR3 DNA sequence: TGTGCCAGCAGCTCGCCGGGACTAGCGGACAATGAGCAGTTCTTC. This chain links TRBV5-4 with TRBJ2-1; the match to TRBD2 covers 11 bases. This CDR3 has 15 amino acids. The germline CDR1 and CDR2 sequences are SGHNT and YYREEE (reference sequence). J lost 5 bases, V lost 3 bases, and 4 bases had no gene match.

V gene TRBV5-4 combines with J gene TRBJ2-5; no definite D call. With 3 bases removed from V and 7 bases from J, the gap between germline ends came to 10 bases. The CDR3 length is 12 residues. Germline loops: CDR1 SGHNT, CDR2 YYREEE (reference sequence). In DNA form, the CDR3 reads TGTGCCAGCAGCTCCCCCCCAGGGACCCAGTACTTC. This gives the protein CASSSPPGTQYF.

This clone was seen only a few times. The chain combines TRBV2 with TRBJ2-3; unclear D gene. CDR3 size: 12 residues. Trimming shortened V by 5 bases and J by 1 base, and 4 bases separated the two germline ends. Per germline, CDR1 SNHLY and CDR2 FYNNEI. The CDR3 sequence: CASSQGTDTQYF. In DNA, the CDR3 is TGTGCCAGCAGTCAGGGCACAGATACGCAGTATTTT.

The chain links TRBV7-6 to TRBJ2-3, with 7 positions matching TRBD1. The length of the CDR3 is 15 residues. Germline CDR1 SGHVS, CDR2 FNYEAQ. V shed 3 bases and J 2 bases; nucleotides not matched to a gene: 5. CDR3 in DNA: TGTGCCAGCAGCTTGGGCGGACAGGCCACAGATACGCAGTATTTT. It codes for CASSLGGQATDTQYF.

The V call is TRBV30, the J call TRBJ1-4; D remains ambiguous. Trimming stripped 8 bases from V and 1 base from J, with 11 bases between. The germline gives CDR1 GTSNPN, CDR2 SVGIG (reference sequence). This CDR3 is 13 amino acids long. The CDR3 spells CAGREITNEKLFF. In DNA, the CDR3 is TGTGCCGGAAGGGAGATAACTAATGAAAAACTGTTTTTT.

This chain connects TRBV10-3 to TRBJ2-1; the D gene is possibly TRBD2 (6 bases). Trimming shortened V by 6 bases and J by 9 bases, and 18 bases separated the two germline ends. Germline values: CDR1 ENHRY, CDR2 SYGVKD. CDR3 length equals 14 residues. The CDR3 loop is CAISTGGRVGEQFF. CDR3 nucleotide sequence: TGTGCCATCAGCACCGGGGGACGAGTTGGTGAGCAGTTCTTC.

The table lists this clone with a few counts. V and J are TRBV18 and TRBJ2-5; 14 bases are shared with TRBD2. Per germline, CDR1 KGHSH and CDR2 LQKENI. V lost 3 bases, J lost 4 bases, and 4 bases stayed unmatched. The CDR3 spans 16 residues. In DNA form, the CDR3 reads TGTGCCAGCTCACCTCGACTAGCGGGAGGGCCAGAGACCCAGTACTTC. This gives the protein CASSPRLAGGPETQYF.

This clone was found a few times. The chain uses TRBV6-6 and TRBJ2-7; 9 nucleotides line up with TRBD2. V dropped 6 bases and J dropped 5; count of bases not matched to a gene: 11. CDR3 size: 15 residues. Germline CDR1 MNHNY, CDR2 SVGAGI (reference sequence). CDR3 sequence: CASSRVGGGDNEQYF. Written as DNA, the CDR3 is TGTGCCAGCAGCCGCGTTGGCGGGGGGGACAACGAGCAGTACTTC.

Here the CDR3 reads CDSGIEDNSPLHF. CDR3 nucleotide sequence: TGTGATTCGGGGATCGAAGATAATTCACCCCTCCACTTT. This chain uses TRBV5-6 with TRBJ1-6, with D uncertain. Per germline, CDR1 SGHDT and CDR2 YYEEEE. The CDR3 sequence is 13 residues long. The full variable domain, rest sourced from reference TRBV5-6 and TRBJ1-6, is DAGVTQSPTHLIKTRGQQVTLRCSPKSGHDTVSWYQQALGQGPQFIFQYYEEEERQRGNFPDRFSGHQFPNYSSELNVNALLLGDSALYLCDSGIEDNSPLHFGNGTRLTVT.

This clone appeared a few times. The chain is built from TRBV6-5 and TRBJ1-4; D is perhaps TRBD1 (6 bases). V was trimmed by 6 bases and J by 7 bases, leaving 12 bases between them. The germline gives CDR1 MNHEY, CDR2 SVGAGI. The CDR3 spans 13 residues. The CDR3 DNA sequence: TGTGCCAGCAGGCGGACAGTGGGTGAAAAACTGTTTTTT. Translated, it gives CASRRTVGEKLFF.

This clone was seen a few times. The J gene is TRBJ2-3, the V gene TRBV7-2; 9 positions match TRBD2. Germline CDR1 is SGHTA and CDR2 is FQGNSA. J lost 5 bases, V lost 5 bases, and 5 bases had no gene match. This CDR3 is 14 amino acids long. For the CDR3, the DNA is TGTGCCAGCAGCCGTAGCGGGAGCGGAGATACGCAGTATTTT. Translated: CASSRSGSGDTQYF.

The chain links TRBV9 to TRBJ2-7; 7 bases are shared with TRBD2. The CDR3 has 13 amino acids. V dropped 3 bases and J dropped 6; count of bases not matched to a gene: 6. CDR1 and CDR2 (germline): SGDLS, YYNGEE. CDR3 bases: TGTGCCAGCAGCGGGGGCGGGGGAGGCGAGCAGTACTTC. Protein: CASSGGGGGEQYF.